The T cell receptor beta chain described here comes from a study of OX40 agonist ivuxolimab in advanced cancers. Turning to the study itself: Ivuxolimab, an antibody acting as an agonist of OX40 (CD134), was used to treat patients.

Assay used: immunoSEQ multiplex PCR; TCRdb lists only in-frame clones, some missing. The profile covers roughly 53,000 clones, with 80% to 90% appearing a single time and 52% taken by the ten largest. Sequencing was performed on CD4+ or CD8+ T cells sorted from blood, taken in a trial of the OX40 agonist ivuxolimab. The TCR sequence derives from an adult with an advanced solid tumor such as melanoma, head and neck, liver or kidney cancer.

The CDR3 spells CASSLTGGSYNEQFF. DNA for the CDR3: TGTGCCAGCAGTCTAACAGGGGGATCCTACAATGAGCAGTTCTTC. The chain has TRBV6-5 and TRBJ2-1; 8 bases agree with TRBD1. This CDR3 is built from 15 residues. Trimming at V came to 5 bases and at J to 1 base, leaving 4 bases not matched to a gene. The V gene's germline CDR1 is MNHEY and CDR2 SVGAGI.